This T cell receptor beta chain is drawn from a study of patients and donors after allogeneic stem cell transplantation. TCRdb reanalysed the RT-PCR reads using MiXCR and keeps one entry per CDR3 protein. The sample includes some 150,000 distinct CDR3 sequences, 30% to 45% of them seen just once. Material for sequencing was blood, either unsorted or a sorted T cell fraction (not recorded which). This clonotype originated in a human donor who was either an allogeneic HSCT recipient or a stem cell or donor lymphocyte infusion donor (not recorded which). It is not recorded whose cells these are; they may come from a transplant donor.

CDR3 in amino acids: CASSQLGGGTYNEQFF. In DNA, the CDR3 is TGCGCCAGCAGCCAGCTGGGAGGGGGAACCTACAATGAGCAGTTCTTC. V and J are TRBV4-1 and TRBJ2-1; D is possibly TRBD2 (7 bases). V lost 3 bases to trimming and J lost 2 bases, with 14 bases between them. Germline CDR1 is MGHRA and CDR2 is YSYEKL. There are 16 residues in the CDR3.